The entry that follows covers one T cell receptor (beta chain) sequence. This specimen comes from a study of blood T cell repertoires in COVID-19. Overall study context: Acute-phase and convalescent COVID-19 samples originated in the United States, Italy and Spain. Nucleic acid was either cDNA or gDNA, and it came from T cells, B-cell-depleted T cells, or PBMCs.

Per the original methods: The assay estimated nucleated cells by amplifying reference gene primers. Clones were read by immunoSEQ multiplex PCR, and TCRdb kept only the in-frame ones, dropping some. The V and J calls and clone size are taken from that table; D and trimming were inferred from the DNA. The sample contains over 140,000 clones, about three quarters of which appear only once. The CDR3 is 16 residues long. Per germline, CDR1 MNHEY and CDR2 SVGAGI. With V trimmed by 0 bases and J by 9 bases, 10 bases remained unmatched. Sequencing used peripheral blood. This TCR was sampled from a woman in her forties or fifties with active or convalescent COVID-19. This chain connects TRBV6-5 to TRBJ1-3; TRBD1 aligns across 8 bases. The CDR3 nucleotides are TGTGCCAGCAGTTACTCACCGCAGGGGGCAGGTAGCACCATATATTTT. The encoded protein is CASSYSPQGAGSTIYF.